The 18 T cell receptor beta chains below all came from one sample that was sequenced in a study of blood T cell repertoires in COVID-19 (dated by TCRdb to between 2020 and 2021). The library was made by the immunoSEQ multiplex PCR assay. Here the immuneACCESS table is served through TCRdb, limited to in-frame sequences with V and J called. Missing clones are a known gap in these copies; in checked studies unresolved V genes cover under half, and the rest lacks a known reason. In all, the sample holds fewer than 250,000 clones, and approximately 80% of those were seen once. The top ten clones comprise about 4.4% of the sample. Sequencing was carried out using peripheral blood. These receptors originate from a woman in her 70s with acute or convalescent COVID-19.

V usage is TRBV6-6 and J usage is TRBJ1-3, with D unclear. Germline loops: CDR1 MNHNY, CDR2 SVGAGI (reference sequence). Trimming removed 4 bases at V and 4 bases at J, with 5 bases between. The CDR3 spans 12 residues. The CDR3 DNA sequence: TGTGCCAGCAGTTCGCAGGGAAACACCATATATTTT. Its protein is CASSSQGNTIYF.

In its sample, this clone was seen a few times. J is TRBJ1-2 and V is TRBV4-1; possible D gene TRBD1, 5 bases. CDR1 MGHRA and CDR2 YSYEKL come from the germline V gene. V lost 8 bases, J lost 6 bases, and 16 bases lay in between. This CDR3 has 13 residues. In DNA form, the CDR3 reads TGCGCCAGCCGACAGTCGGGCGTCGATGGCTACACCTTC. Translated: CASRQSGVDGYTF.

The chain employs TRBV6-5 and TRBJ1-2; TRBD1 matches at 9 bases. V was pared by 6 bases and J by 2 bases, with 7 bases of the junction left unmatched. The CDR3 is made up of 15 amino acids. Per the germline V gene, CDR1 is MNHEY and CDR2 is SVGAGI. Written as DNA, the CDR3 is TGTGCCAGCAGCGCATTCGGACAGGGGAACTATGGCTACACCTTC. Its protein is CASSAFGQGNYGYTF.

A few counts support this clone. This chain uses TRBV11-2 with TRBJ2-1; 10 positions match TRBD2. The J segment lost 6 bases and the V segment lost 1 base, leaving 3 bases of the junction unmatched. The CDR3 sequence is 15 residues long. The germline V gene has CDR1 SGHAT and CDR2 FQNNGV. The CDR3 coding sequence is TGTGCCAGCAGCTTAGGGAGACTAGCGGGCAATGAGCAGTTCTTC. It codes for CASSLGRLAGNEQFF.

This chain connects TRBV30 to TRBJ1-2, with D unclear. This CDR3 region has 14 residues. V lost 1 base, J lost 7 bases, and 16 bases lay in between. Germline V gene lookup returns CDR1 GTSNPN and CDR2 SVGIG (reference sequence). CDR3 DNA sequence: TGTGCCTGGAGTGGAAGTCCTCCGTTCAGTGGCTACACCTTC. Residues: CAWSGSPPFSGYTF.

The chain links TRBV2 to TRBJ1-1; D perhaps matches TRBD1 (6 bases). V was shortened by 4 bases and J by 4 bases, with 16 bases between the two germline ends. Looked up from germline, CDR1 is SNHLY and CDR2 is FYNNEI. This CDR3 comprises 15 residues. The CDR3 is CASSGSTGYPTEAFF. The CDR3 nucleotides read TGTGCCAGCAGTGGATCTACAGGGTACCCCACTGAAGCTTTCTTT.

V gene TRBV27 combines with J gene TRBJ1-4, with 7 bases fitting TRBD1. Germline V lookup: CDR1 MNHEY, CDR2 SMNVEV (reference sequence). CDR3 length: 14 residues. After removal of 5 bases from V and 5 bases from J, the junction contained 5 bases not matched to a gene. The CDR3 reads CASSHQGGNEKLFF. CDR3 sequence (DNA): TGTGCCAGCAGTCATCAGGGGGGAAATGAAAAACTGTTTTTT.

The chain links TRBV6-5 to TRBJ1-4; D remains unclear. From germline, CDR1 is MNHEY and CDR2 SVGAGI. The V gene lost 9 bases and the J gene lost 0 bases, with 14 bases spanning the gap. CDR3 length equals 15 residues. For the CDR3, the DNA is TGTGCCAGTCAGTGGGAGGCAGCAACTAATGAAAAACTGTTTTTT. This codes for CASQWEAATNEKLFF.

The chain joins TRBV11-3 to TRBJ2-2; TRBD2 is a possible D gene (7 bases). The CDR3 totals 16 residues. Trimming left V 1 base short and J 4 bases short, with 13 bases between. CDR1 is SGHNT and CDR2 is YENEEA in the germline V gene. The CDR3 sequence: CASSLAGGGSTGELFF. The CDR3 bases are TGTGCCAGCAGCTTAGCGGGGGGCGGTAGCACCGGGGAGCTGTTTTTT.

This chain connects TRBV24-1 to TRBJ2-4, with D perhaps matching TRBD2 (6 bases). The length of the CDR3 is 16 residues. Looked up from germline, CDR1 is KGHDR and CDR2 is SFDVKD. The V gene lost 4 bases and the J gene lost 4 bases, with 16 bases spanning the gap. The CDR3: CATSEGDLIAKNIQYF. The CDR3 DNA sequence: TGTGCCACCAGTGAGGGGGACTTAATCGCAAAAAACATTCAGTACTTC.

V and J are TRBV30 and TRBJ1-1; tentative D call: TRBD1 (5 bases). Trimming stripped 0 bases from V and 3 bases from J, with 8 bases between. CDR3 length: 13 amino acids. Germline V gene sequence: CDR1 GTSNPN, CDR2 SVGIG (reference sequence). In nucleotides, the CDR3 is TGTGCCTGGAGTGTAGGAGGGGACACTGAAGCTTTCTTT. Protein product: CAWSVGGDTEAFF.

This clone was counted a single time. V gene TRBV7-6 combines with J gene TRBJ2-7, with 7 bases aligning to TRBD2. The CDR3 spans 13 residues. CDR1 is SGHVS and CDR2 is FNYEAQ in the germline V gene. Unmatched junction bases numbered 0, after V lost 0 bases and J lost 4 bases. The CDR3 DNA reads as TGTGCCAGCAGCTTAGCGCGGGGGTACGAGCAGTACTTC. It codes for CASSLARGYEQYF.

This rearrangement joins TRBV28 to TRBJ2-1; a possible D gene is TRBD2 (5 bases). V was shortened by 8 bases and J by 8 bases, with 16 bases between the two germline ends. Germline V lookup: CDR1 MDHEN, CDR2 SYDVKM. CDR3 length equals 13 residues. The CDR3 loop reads CASQETNIYEQFF. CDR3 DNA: TGTGCCAGCCAGGAGACTAATATCTATGAGCAGTTCTTC.

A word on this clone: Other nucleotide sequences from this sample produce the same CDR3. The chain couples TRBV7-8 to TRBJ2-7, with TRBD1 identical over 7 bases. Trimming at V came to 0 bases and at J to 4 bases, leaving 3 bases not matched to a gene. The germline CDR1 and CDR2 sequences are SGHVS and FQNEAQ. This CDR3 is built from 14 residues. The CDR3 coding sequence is TGTGCCAGCAGCTTAGCGACAGGGCGTTACGAGCAGTACTTC. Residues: CASSLATGRYEQYF.

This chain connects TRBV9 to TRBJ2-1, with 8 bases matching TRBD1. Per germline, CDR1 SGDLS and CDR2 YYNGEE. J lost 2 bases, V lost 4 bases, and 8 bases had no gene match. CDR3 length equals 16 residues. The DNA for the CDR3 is TGTGCCAGCAGCCCCTTAGGACAGGGAGCCTACAATGAGCAGTTCTTC. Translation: CASSPLGQGAYNEQFF.

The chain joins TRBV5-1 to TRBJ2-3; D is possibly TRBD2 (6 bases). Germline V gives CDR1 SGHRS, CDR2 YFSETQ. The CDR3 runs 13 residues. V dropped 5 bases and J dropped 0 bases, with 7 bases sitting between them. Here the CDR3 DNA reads TGCGCCAGCAGAGGAGGGAGCACAGATACGCAGTATTTT. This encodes CASRGGSTDTQYF.

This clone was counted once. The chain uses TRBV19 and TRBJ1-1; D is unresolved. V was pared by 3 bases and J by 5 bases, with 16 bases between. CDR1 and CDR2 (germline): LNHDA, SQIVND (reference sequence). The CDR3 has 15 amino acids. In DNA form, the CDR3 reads TGTGCCAGTAGTATCGGCGGCCGTATTGGAACTGAAGCTTTCTTT. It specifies CASSIGGRIGTEAFF.

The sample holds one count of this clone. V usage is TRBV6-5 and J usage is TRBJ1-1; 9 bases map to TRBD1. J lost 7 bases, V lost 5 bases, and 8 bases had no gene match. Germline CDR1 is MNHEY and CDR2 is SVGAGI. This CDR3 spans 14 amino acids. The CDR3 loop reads CASSQTGGAVEAFF. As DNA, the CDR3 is TGTGCCAGCAGTCAAACAGGGGGCGCGGTTGAAGCTTTCTTT.